A single sample is the source of the 8 T cell receptor beta chains below, sequenced in a study of PD-1 blockade in mismatch repair-deficient tumors. Here immunoSEQ multiplex PCR was the method, and the copy in TCRdb shows in-frame clones only, minus some. The sample has under 40,000 clones, 75% to 90% seen once. Here the sequenced sample was PBMCs, taken approximately 41 weeks after starting pembrolizumab. These receptor sequences come from an adult with mismatch repair-deficient cancer.

This clone was observed once. The V call is TRBV11-2, the J call TRBJ2-1, with 7 bases that match TRBD1. The J segment lost 5 bases and the V segment lost 5 bases, leaving 12 bases of the junction unmatched. CDR1 and CDR2 (germline): SGHAT, FQNNGV. CDR3 length: 16 amino acids. CDR3 residues: CASSPRNPTGDNEQFF. CDR3 coding DNA: TGTGCCAGCAGCCCCCGAAACCCAACAGGGGACAATGAGCAGTTCTTC.

The rearrangement uses TRBV28 and TRBJ2-5, with TRBD2 matching over 8 bases. This CDR3 is 17 amino acids long. After removal of 4 bases from V and 4 bases from J, the junction contained 14 bases not matched to a gene. CDR1 is MDHEN, CDR2 SYDVKM, per germline. CDR3 bases: TGTGCCAGCAGTTCGGGCTACGGGAGGGCCAAGTCAGAGACCCAGTACTTC. Protein: CASSSGYGRAKSETQYF.

V and J are TRBV6-5 and TRBJ2-5, with D possibly being TRBD2 (5 bases). CDR1 and CDR2 from the germline V gene are MNHEY and SVGAGI. This CDR3 region has 15 residues. The V end was cut by 0 bases, the J end by 0 bases, with 8 bases between. The CDR3 sequence: CASSYSGVYQETQYF. DNA of the CDR3: TGTGCCAGCAGTTACTCGGGAGTGTACCAAGAGACCCAGTACTTC.

The gene calls are TRBV28 and TRBJ2-5; D might be TRBD1 (6 bases). V lost 2 bases, J lost 6 bases, and 13 bases lay in between. Germline assignment: CDR1 MDHEN and CDR2 SYDVKM. This CDR3 contains 14 residues. The DNA of the CDR3 is TGTGCCAGCAGTTTAAGATACAGGGCTAAGACCCAGTACTTC. Encoded protein: CASSLRYRAKTQYF.

This sequence joins TRBV19 and TRBJ2-1; 8 bases agree with TRBD2. Germline assignment: CDR1 LNHDA and CDR2 SQIVND (reference sequence). The V and J ends lost 5 bases and 7 bases, in that order; junction bases with no gene match: 13. CDR3 size: 16 residues. The CDR3 loop reads CASSARGGRWANEQFF. The CDR3 nucleotides read TGTGCCAGTAGTGCCAGAGGCGGGAGGTGGGCAAATGAGCAGTTCTTC.

The chain combines TRBV5-5 with TRBJ2-7, with a weak D call TRBD2 (6 bases). Germline V gene sequence: CDR1 SGHKS, CDR2 YYEKEE (reference sequence). This CDR3 has 15 amino acids. V lost 0 bases and J lost 3, with 13 bases in between. In DNA, the CDR3 is TGTGCCAGCAGCTTGGCGGGGGTCGAAATCTACGAGCAGTACTTC. The encoded protein is CASSLAGVEIYEQYF.

The chain uses TRBV7-3 and TRBJ2-5; the match to TRBD2 covers 9 bases. Germline V gene sequence: CDR1 SGHTA, CDR2 FQGTGA. V lost 4 bases and J lost 4; bases outside the gene matches: 7. The CDR3 loop spans 15 amino acids. CDR3 loop: CASSSVAGALETQYF. The CDR3 DNA is TGTGCCAGCAGCTCCGTAGCGGGAGCTCTAGAGACCCAGTACTTC.

The chain recombines TRBV4-1 with TRBJ2-1; TRBD2 agrees at 9 bases. Germline V gene lookup returns CDR1 MGHRA and CDR2 YSYEKL. V was pared by 4 bases and J by 0 bases, with 10 bases of the junction left unmatched. The length of the CDR3 is 18 residues. This CDR3 reads CASSRKTSGMSSYNEQFF. The CDR3 DNA reads TGCGCCAGCAGCCGGAAGACTAGCGGTATGAGCTCCTACAATGAGCAGTTCTTC.